A selection of T cell receptor delta chains follows, all from one sample in a study of gamma-delta T cells after stem cell transplantation. TCRdb reanalysed the RT-PCR reads with CATT. The sample contains thousands of delta-chain clones, about 14% of which appear only once. The sample comprised gamma-delta T cells. The source is a human donor. It is not recorded whose cells these are; they may come from a transplant donor. CDR3s include the opening cysteine and the closing phenylalanine or tryptophan. The D gene is left open where the match is weak. The size of a clone is reported for some rows only, either as once, few or many, or as a class for expanded clones.

J | D | V | size | DNA | CDR3
TRDJ1 | TRDD3 | TRDV3 | few | TGTGCCTCTCGTCCCGGCCTGGGGGATAGATCCGTTACCGATAAACTCATCTTT | CASRPGLGDRSVTDKLIF
TRDJ3 | TRDD3 | TRDV1 | few | TGTGCTCTTGGGGAAGCCCAGAGACTGGGGGATACTTGGGACACCCGACAGATGTTTTTC | CALGEAQRLGDTWDTRQMFF
TRDJ1 | TRDD3 | TRDV2 | medium-sized | TGTGCCTGTGACGAAATACTGGGGGATACGCTCTCCACCGATAAACTCATCTTT | CACDEILGDTLSTDKLIF
TRDJ1 | . | TRDV2 | medium-sized | TGTGCCTGCACCCGATTCCGCCTACTTCGGGGGAAGTACACCGATAAACTCATCTTT | CACTRFRLLRGKYTDKLIF
TRDJ3 | TRDD3 | TRDV2 | few | TGTGCCTGTGTCGGATCTACTGGGGGATACCGGAAATCCTGGGACACCCGACAGATGTTTTTC | CACVGSTGGYRKSWDTRQMFF
TRDJ2 | TRDD3 | TRDV3 | medium-sized | TGTGCTATACTTCCTTTGGGGGATACGCTGTCTCCTTTGACAGCACAACTCTTCTTT | CAILPLGDTLSPLTAQLFF
TRDJ1 | . | TRDV2 | medium-sized | TGTGCCTGTGACACGTTAGCGAGGGCCTCCGGGGGCCAAGGAGGTACCGATAAACTCATCTTT | CACDTLARASGGQGGTDKLIF
TRDJ2 | . | TRDV2 | medium-sized | TGTGCCTGTGACGGCCTGATACAAACCCCCCACCCTACAGCACAACTCTTCTTT | CACDGLIQTPHPTAQLFF
TRDJ1 | TRDD3 | TRDV1 | . | TGTGCTCTTGGGGAACTAGCCCCTACAGGAGGGGGATTCGGGTACACCGATAAACTCATCTTT | CALGELAPTGGGFGYTDKLIF
TRDJ1 | TRDD3 | TRDV3 | . | TGTGCCTCAGCCATTCCAGGCGCTGGGGGAAACCCCTTTACCTCGTACACCGATAAACTCATCTTT | CASAIPGAGGNPFTSYTDKLIF
TRDJ1 | . | TRDV1 | medium-sized | TGTGCTCTTGGGGAACTATTCTCTAGACTCATCTTT | CALGELFSRLIF
TRDJ1 | TRDD3 | TRDV2 | medium-sized | TGTGCCTGTGACCCGATTCCGACTGGGGGACCCGTCGGGTACACCGATAAACTCATCTTT | CACDPIPTGGPVGYTDKLIF
TRDJ1 | TRDD3 | TRDV1 | . | TGTGCTCTTGGGGAACGGAGCGACGGACTGGGGATCCCCGATAAACTCATCTTT | CALGERSDGLGIPDKLIF
TRDJ1 | . | TRDV2 | medium-sized | TGTGCCTGTGACACCGGGGCGGAGTACACCGATAAACTCATCTTT | CACDTGAEYTDKLIF
TRDJ1 | . | TRDV1 | medium-sized | TGTGCTCTTGGGGAAGTTACGGGGGGCCAAACCATAGATAAACTCATCTTT | CALGEVTGGQTIDKLIF
TRDJ1 | . | TRDV3 | many | TGTGCTTACTCCTACGTCCGGGGACCACGGGCCATCGGTAAACTCATCTTT | CAYSYVRGPRAIGKLIF
TRDJ1 | TRDD3 | TRDV1 | medium-sized | TGTGCTCTTGGGGAAGACAAACGGTCCGACGGGTACTGGGGGATACTTCACACCGATAAACTCATCTTT | CALGEDKRSDGYWGILHTDKLIF
TRDJ1 | . | TRDV3 | few | TGTGCCTTTGTCCCCAACGAACGGCTGACCGTACTCCCATACACCGATAAACTCATCTTT | CAFVPNERLTVLPYTDKLIF
TRDJ3 | TRDD3 | TRDV2 | medium-sized | TGTGCCTGTGACACCGTTTCTGGGGGATACTTCTCCTGGGACACCCGACAGATGTTTTTC | CACDTVSGGYFSWDTRQMFF
TRDJ3 | TRDD3 | TRDV2 | medium-sized | TGTGCCTGTGACACCCCCGTACTGGGGGATACTCCCTGGGACACCCGACAGATGTTTTTC | CACDTPVLGDTPWDTRQMFF
TRDJ1 | TRDD3 | TRDV2 | medium-sized | TGTGCCTGTGACACACTGGGGGACCACACCGATAAACTCATCTTT | CACDTLGDHTDKLIF
TRDJ1 | TRDD3 | TRDV1 | few | TGTGCTCTTGGGGAGTCCGGCCTTCCCGGGTCGCTGGGGGATAAACAACTCATCTTT | CALGESGLPGSLGDKQLIF
TRDJ1 | TRDD3 | TRDV2 | medium-sized | TGTGCCTGTGACATTCCCGGCGTGGCGGATACGACCCCTAAACTCATCTTT | CACDIPGVADTTPKLIF
TRDJ3 | . | TRDV2 | medium-sized | TGTGCCTGTGACACCGGTTTCTGGGACACCCGACAGATGTTTTTC | CACDTGFWDTRQMFF
TRDJ1 | TRDD3 | TRDV1 | few | TGTGCTCTTGGGGAACTAGTATCTTTCCATAACTGGGGGATAAGGAGGTTAGCCGATAAACTCATCTTT | CALGELVSFHNWGIRRLADKLIF
TRDJ1 | . | TRDV1 | . | TGTGCTCTTGGTTCCGATTCCTCCACCGATAAACTCATCTTT | CALGSDSSTDKLIF
TRDJ1 | TRDD3 | TRDV1 | many | TGTGCTCTTGGGGCCGCTTCCTACGACCTGGGGGATACGGAACTCATCTTT | CALGAASYDLGDTELIF
TRDJ1 | . | TRDV1 | medium-sized | TGTGCTCTTGGGGAAAGATGGGGCAAACTCATCTTT | CALGERWGKLIF
TRDJ2 | . | TRDV1 | . | TGTGCTCTTGGGGAACCAGCAGCAAGGACTTTGACAGCACAACTCTTCTTT | CALGEPAARTLTAQLFF
TRDJ1 | . | TRAV29/DV5 | few | TGTGCAGCAAGCGCGGTTCGCAGCGGCACCGATAAACTCATCTTT | CAASAVRSGTDKLIF
TRDJ1 | TRDD3 | TRDV1 | medium-sized | TGTGCTCTTGGGGAGGTGGGCCTTCCTCACTGGGGGATACGGTACACCGATAAACTCATCTTT | CALGEVGLPHWGIRYTDKLIF
TRDJ1 | . | TRDV1 | few | TGTGCTCTTGGGGAACGGGGAGGCGTACTGGGTACCGACGTAGGGGGTACCGATAAACTCATCTTT | CALGERGGVLGTDVGGTDKLIF
TRDJ1 | . | TRDV1 | medium-sized | TGTGCTCTTGGGGAGTGTTACGATAAACTCATCTTT | CALGECYDKLIF
TRDJ1 | TRDD3 | TRDV1 | few | TGTGCTCTTGGGGAAAGGTCTTCCTGTGGGGGATACGCGCGGGGGTACACCGATAAACTCATCTTT | CALGERSSCGGYARGYTDKLIF
TRDJ1 | . | TRDV1 | . | TGTGCTCTTGGGGAACTATGGTCCTATGAAAGCTCCGAGGCCGATAAACTCATCTTT | CALGELWSYESSEADKLIF
TRDJ1 | . | TRDV1 | medium-sized | TGTGCTCTTGGGGAAGGGAAGGGGATTGGACGGCTCACCGATAAACTCATCTTT | CALGEGKGIGRLTDKLIF
TRDJ1 | . | TRDV1 | . | TGTGCTCTTGGGGAACTAACTTCCCCGTGGGACGGGGCTGATAAACTCATCTTT | CALGELTSPWDGADKLIF
TRDJ3 | . | TRDV2 | . | TGTGCCTGTGACAAGGAGGGGTTGCCTCCTTACGCCTGGGACACCCGACAGATGTTTTTC | CACDKEGLPPYAWDTRQMFF
TRDJ2 | TRDD3 | TRDV1 | few | TGTGCTCTTGGGGAACCTCCACCTCCTGGGGGATACGCTTTGACAGCACAACTCTTCTTT | CALGEPPPPGGYALTAQLFF
TRDJ1 | TRDD3 | TRDV2 | medium-sized | TGTGCCTGTGACACCGGACTGGGGGATTCTGTCACCGATAAACTCATCTTT | CACDTGLGDSVTDKLIF
TRDJ1 | TRDD3 | TRDV1 | medium-sized | TGTGCTCTTGGGGAAACCTTCTTTACTGGGGGATACCACGATAAACTCATCTTT | CALGETFFTGGYHDKLIF
TRDJ1 | TRDD3 | TRDV1 | few | TGTGCTCTTGGGGAACGGCCGACCGAGGCGGAGGTGGGGGATAACTCCTTCACCGATAAACTCATCTTT | CALGERPTEAEVGDNSFTDKLIF
TRDJ2 | TRDD3 | TRDV3 | . | TGTGCCTTTCCCTCGACTATCCCTGGGGGAGCATCTTTGACAGCACAACTCTTCTTT | CAFPSTIPGGASLTAQLFF
TRDJ1 | TRDD3 | TRDV1 | medium-sized | TGTGCTCTTAGAGGAATTGGGATCTGGGGGTTGAAGTACACCGATAAACTCATCTTT | CALRGIGIWGLKYTDKLIF
TRDJ1 | . | TRDV1 | . | TGTGCTCTTGGGGAACTGTATAATTGGGCGGGAGGCCTCACCGATAAACTCATCTTT | CALGELYNWAGGLTDKLIF
TRDJ3 | TRDD3 | TRDV2 | few | TGTGCCTATGACGCACCAACACTGGGGGATACGTCCTGGGACACCCGACAGATGTTTTTC | CAYDAPTLGDTSWDTRQMFF
TRDJ1 | TRDD3 | TRDV1 | medium-sized | TGTGCTCTTGGGGAACGTTGTACCTACGCGTGTACTGGGGAGTACACCGATAAACTCATCTTT | CALGERCTYACTGEYTDKLIF
TRDJ3 | TRDD3 | TRDV2 | medium-sized | TGTGCCTGTGACTTACTGGGGGATCTCTGGGACACCCGACAGATGTTTTTC | CACDLLGDLWDTRQMFF
TRDJ1 | TRDD3 | TRDV1 | . | TGTGCTCTTGGGGAAGGGTCTAAGGCAGCCTGGGGGATAAGAACCGATAAACTCATCTTT | CALGEGSKAAWGIRTDKLIF
TRDJ1 | TRDD3 | TRDV1 | few | TGTGCTCTTGGGGAACTAGGGCCCTATCCGCCTTACTGGGGGCTCTCCACTGCCCACCACCCCAGAGGTAAACTCATCTTT | CALGELGPYPPYWGLSTAHHPRGKLIF
TRDJ3 | . | TRDV2 | medium-sized | TGTGCCTGTGACACGGCGGATACCTGTTCCTGGGACACCCGACAGATGTTTTTC | CACDTADTCSWDTRQMFF
TRDJ1 | TRDD3 | TRDV1 | . | TGTGCTCTTGGGGAACTTTTGACCGACTGGGGGATACCCACCTGCGATAAACTCATCTTT | CALGELLTDWGIPTCDKLIF
TRDJ3 | . | TRDV1 | medium-sized | TGTGCTCTTGGGGAACTACGCTCCTGGGACACCCGACAGATGTTTTTC | CALGELRSWDTRQMFF
TRDJ1 | TRDD3 | TRAV29/DV5 | many | TGTGCAGCAAGCGCGATAGTCCCGTACTGGGGGATACAAGATAAACTCATCTTT | CAASAIVPYWGIQDKLIF